This is a list of T cell receptor beta chains from one sample in a study of CD8+CD57+ T cells in acquired aplastic anemia. TCRdb passed the reads through MiXCR, listing each CDR3 protein once. This table has roughly 180,000 distinct CDR3 sequences, 64% appearing once. The source material was sorted CD4+, CD8+, or CD8+CD57+ T cells (not recorded which) from PBMCs. These TCRs come from a human donor with severe aplastic anemia or a healthy control (not recorded which). The CDR3 runs from the conserved cysteine through the conserved F or W. Each record gives: clone size, J gene, V gene, D gene, CDR3 protein, CDR3 DNA. D genes are given only for firm matches. The size of a clone is reported for some rows only, either as once, few or many, or as a class for expanded clones.

many,TRBJ2-7,TRBV7-9,.,CASDAAGLTEQYF,TGTGCCAGCGACGCGGCAGGGTTGACCGAGCAGTACTTC
.,TRBJ2-7,TRBV20-1,TRBD1,CSASDRDEQYF,TGCAGTGCTAGCGACAGGGACGAGCAGTACTTC
.,TRBJ2-7,TRBV10-2,.,CASRKDLGYEQYF,TGCGCCAGCAGGAAGGACCTCGGGTACGAGCAGTACTTC
.,TRBJ2-7,TRBV4-2,.,CASSQGVGHYEQYF,TGTGCCAGCAGCCAAGGAGTGGGACACTACGAGCAGTACTTC
.,TRBJ1-6,TRBV6-1,.,CASSEWGARSPLHF,TGTGCCAGCAGTGAATGGGGGGCTCGTTCACCCCTCCACTTT
.,TRBJ1-5,TRBV7-8,.,CASSPGHPETQHF,TGTGCCAGCAGCCCAGGGCATCCCGAGACCCAGCATTTT
.,TRBJ2-7,TRBV11-2,.,CASSVGRASYEQYF,TGTGCCAGCAGCGTCGGACGCGCCTCCTACGAGCAGTACTTC
many,TRBJ1-3,TRBV12-3/TRBV12-4,.,CASSFEGVTIYF,TGTGCCAGCAGTTTCGAGGGGGTAACCATATATTTT
few,TRBJ1-2,TRBV28,.,CASSKTTGTGSYTF,TGTGCCAGCAGTAAAACAACAGGGACGGGTAGCTACACCTTC
.,TRBJ2-7,TRBV2,TRBD2,CASSEAGGPTEQYF,TGTGCCAGCAGTGAGGCGGGAGGGCCTACCGAGCAGTACTTC
.,TRBJ2-3,TRBV9,.,CASSGTPSTGTQYF,TGTGCCAGCAGCGGGACACCGAGCACAGGTACGCAGTATTTT
.,TRBJ1-2,TRBV2,.,CASRGTNYGYTF,TGTGCCAGCAGGGGTACTAACTATGGCTACACCTTC
.,TRBJ1-2,TRBV6-6,.,CASSYSSVDYGYTF,TGTGCCAGCAGTTACTCGTCAGTCGACTATGGCTACACCTTC
.,TRBJ1-2,TRBV7-2,TRBD1,CASSETGGYGYTF,TGTGCCAGCAGCGAAACAGGGGGCTACGGCTACACCTTC
many,TRBJ2-1,TRBV27,.,CASSPTGSSYNEQFF,TGTGCCAGCAGTCCTACTGGAAGCTCCTACAATGAGCAGTTCTTC
few,TRBJ1-1,TRBV12-3/TRBV12-4,TRBD1,CASRTDRGMNTEAFF,TGTGCCAGCAGAACGGACAGGGGAATGAACACTGAAGCTTTCTTT
.,TRBJ2-7,TRBV25-1,.,CASSARETLYEQYF,TGCGCCAGCAGTGCAAGGGAGACCCTCTACGAGCAGTACTTC
.,TRBJ2-2,TRBV5-1,TRBD2,CASSPTGGIGELFF,TGCGCCAGCAGCCCCACGGGGGGGATCGGGGAGCTGTTTTTT
.,TRBJ2-1,TRBV15,.,CATSSVGTVGVNEQFF,TGTGCCACCAGCAGCGTAGGAACAGTCGGGGTCAATGAGCAGTTCTTC
.,TRBJ1-5,TRBV7-2,TRBD1,CASRSGTGFGNQPQHF,TGTGCCAGCAGATCCGGGACAGGGTTTGGCAATCAGCCCCAGCATTTT
many,TRBJ1-6,TRBV28,.,CASSFTGSSYNSPLHF,TGTGCCAGCAGTTTCACTGGCAGCTCCTATAATTCACCCCTCCACTTT
.,TRBJ1-2,TRBV14,TRBD1,CASSRDRVNYGYTF,TGTGCCAGCAGCAGGGACAGGGTGAACTATGGCTACACCTTC
.,TRBJ2-7,TRBV20-1,.,CSARPGPSYEQYF,TGCAGTGCTAGGCCGGGACCATCCTACGAGCAGTACTTC
.,TRBJ2-1,TRBV20-1,TRBD2,CSAPPGTSNEQFF,TGCAGTGCTCCCCCGGGGACTAGCAATGAGCAGTTCTTC
.,TRBJ1-1,TRBV15,.,CATSIRQLDTEAFF,TGTGCCACCAGCATACGACAACTGGACACTGAAGCTTTCTTT
.,TRBJ2-5,TRBV5-1,TRBD2,CASSLQGGETRYF,TGTGCCAGCAGCTTGCAGGGAGGGGAGACCCGGTACTTC
many,TRBJ2-1,TRBV7-8,TRBD2,CASSLARGSNNEQFF,TGTGCCAGCAGCTTAGCGCGGGGGAGCAACAATGAGCAGTTCTTC
many,TRBJ1-2,TRBV20-1,.,CSAREGGAFLPNYGYTF,TGCAGTGCTAGAGAGGGAGGGGCCTTTCTTCCAAACTATGGCTACACCTTC
many,TRBJ2-5,TRBV20-1,.,CSATTRDTYQETQYF,TGCAGTGCTACGACCCGGGACACGTACCAAGAGACCCAGTACTTC
many,TRBJ2-1,TRBV10-3,TRBD2,CAISNPGLAPDEQFF,TGTGCCATCAGTAATCCGGGACTAGCGCCGGATGAGCAGTTCTTC
.,TRBJ2-5,TRBV9,.,CASSVEQGPRGLETQYF,TGTGCCAGCAGCGTAGAGCAGGGGCCTAGAGGTCTAGAGACCCAGTACTTC
.,TRBJ2-5,TRBV4-2,.,CASSQDRARSVQETQYF,TGTGCCAGCAGCCAAGACAGGGCGCGCTCCGTCCAAGAGACCCAGTACTTC
many,TRBJ2-7,TRBV7-9,.,CASSLDVGWDPYEQYF,TGTGCCAGCAGCTTAGATGTGGGTTGGGACCCCTACGAGCAGTACTTC
.,TRBJ2-7,TRBV6-5,TRBD1,CASSLGQLYEQYF,TGTGCCAGCAGCTTGGGACAGCTATACGAGCAGTACTTC
.,TRBJ2-1,TRBV13,TRBD2,CASSYSGAPYNEQFF,TGTGCCAGCAGCTATAGCGGGGCGCCCTACAATGAGCAGTTCTTC
.,TRBJ1-1,TRBV6-5,.,CASRQGDSEAFF,TGTGCCAGTCGCCAGGGAGATTCTGAAGCTTTCTTT
.,TRBJ2-1,TRBV10-3,TRBD2,CAITLAGDSYNEQFF,TGTGCCATCACGTTGGCGGGGGACTCCTACAATGAGCAGTTCTTC
.,TRBJ2-7,TRBV2,.,CASSGGRGYLYEQYF,TGTGCCAGCAGTGGGGGCAGAGGTTACCTTTACGAGCAGTACTTC
.,TRBJ1-2,TRBV12-3/TRBV12-4,.,CASSHNGVNYGYTF,TGTGCCAGCAGCCATAATGGGGTGAACTATGGCTACACCTTC
.,TRBJ2-1,TRBV25-1,TRBD2,CASSVLAGGTYNEQFF,TGTGCCAGCAGTGTTCTAGCGGGAGGAACGTACAATGAGCAGTTCTTC
many,TRBJ2-7,TRBV20-1,TRBD1,CSAETRDRVYEQYF,TGCAGTGCCGAAACTCGGGACAGGGTTTACGAGCAGTACTTC
many,TRBJ2-1,TRBV20-1,TRBD2,CSARDSRATVSGAIEFF,TGCAGTGCTAGAGATTCACGAGCTACAGTTAGCGGGGCGATAGAGTTCTTC
.,TRBJ1-2,TRBV9,.,CASSVVPDYGYTF,TGTGCCAGCAGCGTAGTTCCAGATTATGGCTACACCTTC
.,TRBJ2-7,TRBV20-1,TRBD2,CSAKGLVSYEQYF,TGCAGTGCCAAGGGACTAGTTAGCTACGAGCAGTACTTC
.,TRBJ1-2,TRBV10-3,.,CAISESERGFAYGYTF,TGTGCCATCAGTGAGTCGGAGAGGGGGTTCGCGTATGGCTACACCTTC
.,TRBJ2-7,TRBV6-1,.,CASRPKRGSSYEQYF,TGTGCCAGCCGACCGAAAAGAGGGAGCTCCTACGAGCAGTACTTC
few,TRBJ2-7,TRBV9,.,CASGSSPTYEQYF,TGTGCCAGCGGGTCCTCCCCCACCTACGAGCAGTACTTC
.,TRBJ2-2,TRBV29-1,TRBD2,CSVLSTSGKTGELFF,TGCAGCGTTTTATCGACTAGCGGGAAGACCGGGGAGCTGTTTTTT
few,TRBJ2-7,TRBV20-1,.,CSARAPTGFEQYF,TGCAGTGCTAGAGCCCCGACGGGATTCGAGCAGTACTTC
.,TRBJ2-7,TRBV5-1,.,CASSLDMRYEQYF,TGCGCCAGCAGCTTGGATATGCGCTACGAGCAGTACTTC
.,TRBJ2-7,TRBV29-1,TRBD1,CSVITGGDLYEQYF,TGCAGCGTAATTACAGGGGGTGACCTCTACGAGCAGTACTTC
.,TRBJ1-6,TRBV7-2,.,CASSLGGSYNSPLHF,TGTGCCAGCAGCTTAGGGGGGTCCTATAATTCACCCCTCCACTTT
.,TRBJ2-7,TRBV3-1,TRBD2,CASGRRGGLGEQYF,TGTGCCAGCGGGCGGCGGGGGGGCCTGGGGGAGCAGTACTTC
.,TRBJ1-1,TRBV29-1,.,CSVEGGYTEAFF,TGCAGCGTTGAGGGGGGGTACACTGAAGCTTTCTTT
.,TRBJ1-1,TRBV7-4,.,CASRGRGEEAFF,TGTGCCAGCAGGGGGCGTGGAGAAGAAGCTTTCTTT
many,TRBJ1-2,TRBV3-1,.,CASSQKRREESIGYTF,TGTGCCAGCAGCCAAAAGAGGAGGGAAGAATCGATAGGCTACACCTTC
.,TRBJ1-1,TRBV6-4,.,CASTFSQGNTEAFF,TGTGCCAGCACCTTCTCGCAGGGGAACACTGAAGCTTTCTTT
.,TRBJ2-2,TRBV7-9,TRBD2,CASSFGTSGLTGELFF,TGTGCCAGCAGCTTCGGGACTAGCGGCCTTACCGGGGAGCTGTTTTTT
once,TRBJ2-1,TRBV6-5,TRBD2,CATSLAGGINEQFF,TGTGCCACCTCGCTAGCGGGGGGGATCAATGAGCAGTTCTTC
.,TRBJ2-2,TRBV7-9,TRBD2,CASSLTSGGNTGELFF,TGTGCCAGCAGCCTGACTAGCGGGGGGAACACCGGGGAGCTGTTTTTT